The 27 T cell receptor beta chains listed next were all sequenced from one sample in a study of beta chain features in type 1 diabetes. General observations from the study: Across all four CD4+ subsets, people with type 1 diabetes showed modestly shorter TCRB CDR3s.

Antigen specificity for these receptors is unknown. Every isolated RNA sample was fully reverse transcribed, so sequencing captured expressed TCRB transcripts. Profiling relied on immunoSEQ multiplex PCR, and the TCRdb table lists in-frame clones only, not all of them. In the table there are 300,000 to 350,000 clones, approximately 12% of which are singletons. Sequenced: naive CD4+ T cells from blood. Source of these receptors: a young woman with type 1 diabetes.

This clone was detected once. V and J are TRBV5-6 and TRBJ2-6; 7 bases map to TRBD1. V shed 4 bases, J shed 2 bases, and the junction held 3 bases outside the gene matches. The germline gives CDR1 SGHDT, CDR2 YYEEEE. This CDR3 has 15 amino acids. CDR3 nucleotides: TGTGCCAGCAGCCCTACAGGGGCTGGGGCCAACGTCCTGACTTTC. Its protein is CASSPTGAGANVLTF.

V usage is TRBV28 and J usage is TRBJ2-1, with D possibly being TRBD2 (6 bases). CDR1 is MDHEN and CDR2 is SYDVKM in the germline V gene. The CDR3 runs 20 residues. V was trimmed by 3 bases and J by 7 bases, leaving 31 bases between them. In nucleotides, the CDR3 is TGTGCCAGCAGTTTTGGGCGAGCCTACGAGACCGGGACTCCTTTTAATGAGCAGTTCTTC. Encoded protein: CASSFGRAYETGTPFNEQFF.

The rearrangement links TRBV7-8 to TRBJ2-2; 7 bases are a match to TRBD1. Germline V gene data show CDR1 as SGHVS and CDR2 as FQNEAQ. The ends lost 3 bases at V and 1 base at J; junction bases unmatched: 2. The CDR3 is 15 residues long. The CDR3: CASSLGQLNTGELFF. As DNA, the CDR3 is TGTGCCAGCAGCTTGGGACAGCTGAACACCGGGGAGCTGTTTTTT. Based on the CDR3 plus reference TRBV7-8 and TRBJ2-2, the full variable domain is GAGVSQSPRYKVAKRGQDVALRCDPISGHVSLFWYQQALGQGPEFLTYFQNEAQLDKSGLPSDRFFAERPEGSVSTLKIQRTQQEDSAVYLCASSLGQLNTGELFFGEGSRLTVL.

The J gene is TRBJ2-3, the V gene TRBV7-2; 13 bases align to TRBD2. CDR1 is SGHTA, CDR2 FQGNSA, per germline. V lost 1 base to trimming and J lost 7 bases; unmatched junction nucleotides: 5. There are 16 residues in the CDR3. This CDR3 is CASSLVGLAGDNTQYF. The CDR3, as DNA: TGTGCCAGCAGCTTAGTAGGACTAGCGGGAGACAATACGCAGTATTTT.

This clone has just a few counts. This chain connects TRBV5-1 to TRBJ2-1; 8 bases map to TRBD1. J lost 2 bases, V lost 3 bases, and 4 bases had no gene match. This CDR3 region has 15 residues. Germline loops: CDR1 SGHRS, CDR2 YFSETQ. The CDR3 loop is CASSYGQGTYNEQFF. CDR3 DNA: TGCGCCAGCAGCTACGGACAGGGAACCTACAATGAGCAGTTCTTC.

The rearrangement links TRBV12-5 to TRBJ2-1; 9 bases are a match to TRBD2. Germline CDR1 is LGHNT and CDR2 is FRNRAP. There are 15 residues in the CDR3. Germline trimming cut 5 bases from V and 9 bases from J; bases unmatched to any gene: 11. CDR3 sequence: CASGVQIAGVVEQFF. CDR3 DNA sequence: TGTGCTAGTGGTGTTCAGATAGCGGGAGTGGTTGAGCAGTTCTTC.

The chain combines TRBV5-1 with TRBJ2-1; 7 nucleotides align to TRBD2. Germline V lookup: CDR1 SGHRS, CDR2 YFSETQ. This CDR3 comprises 15 residues. The J segment lost 3 bases and the V segment lost 0 bases, leaving 3 bases of the junction unmatched. The CDR3 nucleotides are TGCGCCAGCAGCTTGGCTTCTAGCGGCTACAATGAGCAGTTCTTC. This codes for CASSLASSGYNEQFF.

This clone appeared a few times. This chain connects TRBV15 to TRBJ1-1; D unresolved. Trimming left V 1 base short and J 1 base short, with 10 bases between. The CDR3 spans 15 residues. Germline V CDR1 and CDR2: LNHNV, YYDKDF (reference sequence). The CDR3 nucleotides are TGTGCCACCAGCAGAGTGCTAGGTGGGAACACTGAAGCTTTCTTT. This encodes CATSRVLGGNTEAFF.

The chain couples TRBV7-2 to TRBJ2-3; D uncertain. The CDR3 spans 14 residues. CDR1 and CDR2 from the germline V gene are SGHTA and FQGNSA. V was cut by 1 base and J by 5 bases, with 10 bases left in between. The CDR3 DNA sequence: TGTGCCAGCAGCTTAGTTCGGGTTGGAGATACGCAGTATTTT. This gives the protein CASSLVRVGDTQYF. The complete variable domain, with remaining parts taken from reference TRBV7-2 and TRBJ2-3, reads GAGVSQSPSNKVTEKGKDVELRCDPISGHTALYWYRQSLGQGLEFLIYFQGNSAPDKSGLPSDRFSAERTGGSVSTLTIQRTQQEDSAVYLCASSLVRVGDTQYFGPGTRLTVL.

The V and J genes are TRBV7-2 and TRBJ2-7; D is perhaps TRBD2 (5 bases). Germline values: CDR1 SGHTA, CDR2 FQGNSA. The length of the CDR3 is 13 residues. V lost 4 bases and J lost 4, with 11 bases in between. The CDR3 nucleotides read TGTGCCAGCAGCTCCCTACGGGGTTACGAGCAGTACGTC. It translates to CASSSLRGYEQYV.

V and J are TRBV30 and TRBJ1-5; D not resolved. This CDR3 is built from 17 residues. Germline loops: CDR1 GTSNPN, CDR2 SVGIG (reference sequence). Trimming cost V 0 bases and J 0 bases, with 15 bases left between them. Here the CDR3 reads CAWSVASGYHSNQPQHF. The CDR3 DNA reads TGTGCCTGGAGTGTAGCCTCCGGGTATCATAGCAATCAGCCCCAGCATTTT.

This clone was seen a few times. The V call is TRBV20-1, the J call TRBJ2-5; TRBD2 might be the D (5 bases). Germline V gene data show CDR1 as DFQATT and CDR2 as SNEGSKA (reference sequence). V lost 6 bases to trimming and J lost 7 bases, with 12 bases between them. The CDR3 has 11 residues. CDR3 sequence: CSAMGAGTQYF. CDR3 coding DNA: TGCAGTGCCATGGGCGCGGGGACCCAGTACTTC.

The CDR3 loop reads CASSQGSQQTGELFF. The CDR3 coding sequence is TGTGCCAGCAGCCAGGGCAGTCAACAAACCGGGGAGCTGTTTTTT. V gene TRBV7-7 combines with J gene TRBJ2-2; D is possibly TRBD1 (5 bases). The CDR3 covers 15 residues. The V and J ends lost 5 bases and 5 bases respectively, with 15 bases between them. Germline V lookup: CDR1 SSHAT, CDR2 FNYEAQ (reference sequence).

The sample holds a few counts of this clone. This rearrangement joins TRBV15 to TRBJ2-2; perhaps TRBD2 as D (6 bases). Germline V CDR1 and CDR2: LNHNV, YYDKDF (reference sequence). There are 16 residues in the CDR3. V lost 0 bases, J lost 3 bases, and 11 bases lay in between. CDR3 DNA sequence: TGTGCCACCAGCAGAGATCCGGGAGCTTACACCGGGGAGCTGTTTTTT. Its protein product is CATSRDPGAYTGELFF.

The sample holds a few counts of this clone. The chain uses TRBV5-1 and TRBJ2-5; 7 bases match TRBD1. The V gene end was trimmed by 5 bases and the J gene end by 5 bases; junction bases not matched to a gene: 12. The germline V gene has CDR1 SGHRS and CDR2 YFSETQ. The CDR3 covers 15 residues. DNA for the CDR3: TGCGCCAGCAGTCGCGCGACAGGGTCTGAGGAGACCCAGTACTTC. Its translation: CASSRATGSEETQYF.

This chain connects TRBV27 to TRBJ2-1; 8 nucleotides agree with TRBD2. Trimming removed 10 bases from V and 1 base from J; junction bases left unmatched: 6. Per the germline V gene, CDR1 is MNHEY and CDR2 is SMNVEV (reference sequence). CDR3 size: 14 residues. The CDR3 DNA follows: TGTGCCACCTCAGCGGGAGCGTCCTACAATGAGCAGTTCTTC. Its protein product is CATSAGASYNEQFF.

The J gene is TRBJ2-7, the V gene TRBV9; no clear D. The CDR3 totals 14 residues. Germline V gene sequence: CDR1 SGDLS, CDR2 YYNGEE. The germline V and J ends were trimmed by 0 bases and 6 bases, with 13 bases remaining between them. CDR3 in amino acids: CASSVGAATGEQYF. CDR3 DNA sequence: TGTGCCAGCAGCGTAGGAGCTGCCACGGGCGAGCAGTACTTC.

This clone has just a few counts. V is TRBV9 and J is TRBJ2-1; 12 bases match TRBD2. Per germline, CDR1 SGDLS and CDR2 YYNGEE. The CDR3 extends over 17 amino acids. The ends lost 4 bases at V and 3 bases at J; junction bases unmatched: 8. The CDR3 loop reads CASSSTLTSGSYNEQFF. CDR3 DNA sequence: TGTGCCAGCAGCTCTACCCTGACTAGCGGGAGCTACAATGAGCAGTTCTTC.

The rearrangement uses TRBV6-1 and TRBJ2-1; 7 nucleotides agree with TRBD2. V lost 5 bases and J lost 7; bases outside the gene matches: 8. The CDR3 contains 14 residues. Germline V gene sequence: CDR1 MNHNS, CDR2 SASEGT. The CDR3 protein is CASSPGLSPNEQFF. CDR3 coding DNA: TGTGCCAGCAGTCCGGGACTATCCCCGAATGAGCAGTTCTTC.

The chain couples TRBV5-6 to TRBJ2-2; 11 bases align to TRBD2. The CDR3 runs to 16 residues. V shed 0 bases, J shed 6 bases, and the junction held 4 bases outside the gene matches. From germline, CDR1 is SGHDT and CDR2 YYEEEE. The CDR3 protein is CASSLAPGLAAGELFF. The CDR3 region has the DNA TGTGCCAGCAGCTTGGCTCCGGGACTAGCGGCCGGGGAGCTGTTTTTT.

The chain links TRBV7-9 to TRBJ1-1, with no clear D. CDR1 is SEHNR and CDR2 is FQNEAQ in the germline V gene (reference sequence). The CDR3 is 14 amino acids. Trimming took 3 bases from V and 1 from J, leaving 9 bases between them. CDR3 sequence: CASSFKGGNTEAFF. Here the CDR3 DNA reads TGTGCCAGCAGCTTCAAAGGAGGGAACACTGAAGCTTTCTTT.

This chain links TRBV19 with TRBJ1-1; D might be TRBD1 (5 bases). Germline loops: CDR1 LNHDA, CDR2 SQIVND (reference sequence). The CDR3 consists of 14 residues. The V end lost 3 bases, the J end lost 2 bases, and 10 bases lay between the germline ends. CDR3 sequence (DNA): TGTGCCAGTAGTATGTGGCAGGGAAACACTGAAGCTTTCTTT. Amino acid sequence: CASSMWQGNTEAFF.

The rearrangement uses TRBV7-2 and TRBJ2-4, with TRBD2 matching 7 bases. CDR1 SGHTA and CDR2 FQGNSA come from the germline V gene. This CDR3 spans 16 amino acids. J gave up 6 bases and V 1 base, and 9 bases lay outside the gene matches. The CDR3 here is CASSLDGTIPGNIQYF. The CDR3 DNA reads TGTGCCAGCAGCTTAGATGGGACTATCCCGGGAAACATTCAGTACTTC.

This clone has a handful of counts. This chain uses TRBV19 with TRBJ2-3; D not resolved. Trimming left V 6 bases short and J 6 bases short, with 13 bases between. From germline, CDR1 is LNHDA and CDR2 SQIVND (reference sequence). The CDR3 spans 13 residues. CDR3 bases: TGTGCCAGTAGCCTGTTACGGGTGGATACGCAGTATTTT. Amino acids: CASSLLRVDTQYF.

This clone was recorded a few times. The V and J genes are TRBV21-1 and TRBJ2-2; the table's D gene call, TRBD2, was not cross checked with the DNA. TRBV21-1 is noted as a pseudogene. CDR3 length equals 14 residues. The DNA for the CDR3 is TGTGCCAGCTCATTAGTCGTCTCGGCCGGGGAGCTGTTTTTT. Translating gives CASSLVVSAGELFF.

This chain joins TRBV6-1 and TRBJ1-4; possibly TRBD1 for D (6 bases). Trimming removed 4 bases at V and 8 bases at J, with 17 bases between. Germline values: CDR1 MNHNS, CDR2 SASEGT. This CDR3 region has 15 residues. The CDR3 region has the DNA TGTGCCAGCAGTGTAGACAGGACGGTCATAGAAAAACTGTTTTTT. Encoded protein: CASSVDRTVIEKLFF.

V usage is TRBV7-9 and J usage is TRBJ2-3; the match to TRBD2 covers 7 bases. This CDR3 spans 15 amino acids. Germline CDR1 and CDR2: SEHNR and FQNEAQ (reference sequence). The V segment lost 5 bases and the J segment 0 bases; nucleotides outside the gene matches: 5. CDR3 DNA sequence: TGTGCCAGCAGCCCAGCGGGGTCTAGCACAGATACGCAGTATTTT. Translation gives CASSPAGSSTDTQYF.